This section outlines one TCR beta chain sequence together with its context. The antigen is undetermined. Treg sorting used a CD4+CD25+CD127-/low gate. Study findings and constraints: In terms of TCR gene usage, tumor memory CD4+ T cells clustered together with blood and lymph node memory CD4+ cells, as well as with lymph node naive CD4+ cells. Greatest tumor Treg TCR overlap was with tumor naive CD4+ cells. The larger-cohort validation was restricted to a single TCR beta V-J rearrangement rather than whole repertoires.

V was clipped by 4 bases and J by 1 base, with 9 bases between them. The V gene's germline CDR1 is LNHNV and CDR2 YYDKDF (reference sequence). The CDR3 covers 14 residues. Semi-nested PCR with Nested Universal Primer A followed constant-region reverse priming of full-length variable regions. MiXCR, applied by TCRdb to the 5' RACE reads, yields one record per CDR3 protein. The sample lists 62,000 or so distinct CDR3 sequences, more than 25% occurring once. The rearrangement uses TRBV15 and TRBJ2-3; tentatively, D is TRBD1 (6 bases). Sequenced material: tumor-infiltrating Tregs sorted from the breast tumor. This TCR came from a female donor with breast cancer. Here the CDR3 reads CATSKEGGTDTQYF. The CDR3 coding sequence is TGTGCCACCAGCAAAGAGGGGGGCACAGATACGCAGTATTTT.